The 24 T cell receptor beta chains below all came from one sample that was sequenced in a study of T-cell memory formation after mild COVID-19 (dated by TCRdb to the early 2020s). The library was built by means of 5' RACE. The data were produced on an Illumina NovaSeq 6000. TCRdb redid the processing of the public reads, applying fastp at Q25 and MiXCR, and retained in-frame beta chains. Rows matching on CDR3 protein sequence are summarized as one entry with the most common DNA and genes. For this sample the table gives about 400,000 distinct CDR3 sequences, of which 16% were detected only once. The top ten clonotypes cover around a fifth of the sample. Sequencing used PBMCs or a T cell subset sorted from them (not recorded which). These receptor sequences come from a man younger than 35 who had mild COVID-19 (a few samples of this study predate the infection). The sample titles of this study are shuffled in the database, so cell type and time point are left out; the donor was told from shared clones.

The rearrangement links TRBV3-1 to TRBJ1-1; D gene ambiguous. The V gene lost 1 base and the J gene lost 6 bases, with 9 bases spanning the gap. Germline-derived CDR1 and CDR2 are LGHDT and YNNKEL (reference sequence). This CDR3 is built from 13 residues. Here the CDR3 DNA reads TGTGCCAGCAGCCAAGGGAAAAGATCTGAAGCTTTCTTT. This codes for CASSQGKRSEAFF.

This chain joins TRBV4-1 and TRBJ1-4, with TRBD1 as a possible D gene (5 bases). CDR1 is MGHRA, CDR2 YSYEKL, per germline. The CDR3 runs to 13 residues. Trimming stripped 5 bases from V and 6 bases from J, with 10 bases between. The CDR3 DNA sequence: TGCGCCAGCAGCACTCAGGGTGATGAAAAACTGTTTTTT. It encodes CASSTQGDEKLFF.

This clonotype was seen ten or more times. The CDR3 spells CASSLGQGNNEQFF. The CDR3 nucleotides are TGCGCCAGCAGCTTGGGACAGGGGAACAATGAGCAGTTCTTC. V usage is TRBV5-1 and J usage is TRBJ2-1; 8 nucleotides line up with TRBD1. The CDR3 loop spans 14 amino acids. Germline CDR1 reads SGHRS; CDR2 reads YFSETQ. V dropped 0 bases and J dropped 5; count of bases not matched to a gene: 1.

This chain uses TRBV6-2 or TRBV6-3 with TRBJ2-5, with a tentative D call TRBD1 (5 bases). The CDR3 totals 12 residues. V gave up 2 bases and J gave up 6 bases, with 7 bases separating them. Looked up from germline, CDR1 is MNHEY and CDR2 is SVGEGT. In DNA, the CDR3 is TGTGCCAGCAGTTACGGGGCAAAGACCCAGTACTTC. Translating gives CASSYGAKTQYF.

The chain links TRBV7-2 to TRBJ2-3, with D unresolved. V was cut by 0 bases and J by 14 bases, with 9 bases left in between. The CDR3 is 11 residues long. Germline CDR1 reads SGHTA; CDR2 reads FQGNSA. CDR3 bases: TGTGCCAGCAGCTTAGCGGACCCCTGGTATTTT. This codes for CASSLADPWYF. Complete variable domain (other parts from reference TRBV7-2 and TRBJ2-3): GAGVSQSPSNKVTEKGKDVELRCDPISGHTALYWYRQSLGQGLEFLIYFQGNSAPDKSGLPSDRFSAERTGGSVSTLTIQRTQQEDSAVYLCASSLADPWYFGPGTRLTVL.

The chain combines TRBV6-2 or TRBV6-3 with TRBJ2-7; TRBD1 matches 11 bases. V trimming: 6 bases; J trimming: 4 bases; junction bases outside the gene matches: 2. The CDR3 runs to 13 residues. Germline CDR1 and CDR2: MNHEY and SVGEGT. CDR3 loop: CASRWDRGYEQYV. CDR3 bases: TGTGCCAGCAGGTGGGACAGGGGGTACGAGCAGTACGTC.

The rearrangement joins TRBV4-1 to TRBJ2-1; D unclear. In germline, CDR1 is MGHRA, CDR2 YSYEKL. This CDR3 comprises 10 residues. Trimming took 8 bases from V and 9 from J, leaving 8 bases between them. The CDR3 loop is CASSGAEQFF. In DNA form, the CDR3 reads TGCGCCAGCTCCGGAGCTGAGCAGTTCTTC.

This clonotype was observed a handful of times. V gene TRBV7-9 combines with J gene TRBJ2-5; possibly TRBD2 for D (6 bases). Germline V lookup: CDR1 SEHNR, CDR2 FQNEAQ (reference sequence). V lost 8 bases, J lost 1 base, and 8 bases lay in between. The CDR3 sequence is 12 residues long. CDR3 sequence: CASCGVQETQYF. In DNA form, the CDR3 reads TGTGCCAGCTGCGGGGTCCAAGAGACCCAGTACTTC.

The chain combines TRBV12-3 or TRBV12-4 with TRBJ2-7, with a possible D match to TRBD1 (5 bases). The CDR3 covers 13 residues. V lost 5 bases, J lost 5 bases, and 13 bases lay in between. In DNA form, the CDR3 reads TGTGCCAGCAGTCCTGACAGTCGGCACGAGCAGTACGTC. This sequence encodes CASSPDSRHEQYV.

The chain combines TRBV28 with TRBJ2-2; D not resolved. V was cut by 3 bases and J by 7 bases, with 12 bases left in between. The V gene's germline CDR1 is MDHEN and CDR2 SYDVKM. The CDR3 is 14 amino acids. The DNA for the CDR3 is TGTGCCAGCAGTTTTGGTACTGTTAACGGGGAGCTGTTTTTT. Translating gives CASSFGTVNGELFF.

The J gene is TRBJ1-2, the V gene TRBV6-4, with D possibly being TRBD1 (5 bases). The CDR3 is 14 amino acids. Germline V lookup: CDR1 MRHNA, CDR2 SNTAGT. Trimming took 0 bases from V and 2 from J, leaving 7 bases between them. The CDR3 region is CASSDSDSNYGYTF. The CDR3 DNA reads TGTGCCAGCAGTGACTCCGACAGCAACTATGGCTACACCTTC.

This clonotype showed up just a few times. The J gene is TRBJ2-5, the V gene TRBV12-5; D is perhaps TRBD1 (6 bases). The V end was cut by 5 bases, the J end by 1 base, with 14 bases between. The CDR3 sequence is 15 residues long. Germline CDR1 reads LGHNT; CDR2 reads FRNRAP. CDR3 residues: CASGNTGNPQETQYF. The CDR3 DNA sequence: TGTGCTAGTGGTAATACAGGGAACCCCCAAGAGACCCAGTACTTC. The variable domain in full, completed from reference TRBV12-5 and TRBJ2-5, reads DARVTQTPRHKVTEMGQEVTMRCQPILGHNTVFWYRQTMMQGLELLAYFRNRAPLDDSGMPKDRFSAEMPDATLATLKIQPSEPRDSAVYFCASGNTGNPQETQYFGPGTRLLVL.

This clonotype has just a few counts. V is TRBV3-1 and J is TRBJ2-7; 8 bases are a match to TRBD2. There are 14 residues in the CDR3. Trimming cost V 4 bases and J 4 bases; bases outside gene matches: 6. The germline gives CDR1 LGHDT, CDR2 YNNKEL (reference sequence). The CDR3 bases are TGTGCCAGCAGCCGGGTTCCTAGCGGGTACGAGCAGTACTTC. It codes for CASSRVPSGYEQYF.

This clonotype has just a few counts. The rearrangement uses TRBV28 and TRBJ1-2; no clear D gene. CDR1 is MDHEN and CDR2 is SYDVKM in the germline V gene. V was pared by 8 bases and J by 1 base, with 5 bases between. This CDR3 region has 11 residues. This CDR3 reads CASRVNYGYTF. The CDR3 DNA reads as TGTGCCAGCCGCGTTAACTATGGCTACACCTTC.

V is TRBV7-2 and J is TRBJ2-1, with 10 bases identical to TRBD1. The CDR3 consists of 16 residues. CDR1 SGHTA and CDR2 FQGNSA come from the germline V gene. After removal of 1 base from V and 2 bases from J, the junction contained 2 bases not matched to a gene. The CDR3 DNA reads TGTGCCAGCAGCTTAGGTGGGACAGGGGCCTACAATGAGCAGTTCTTC. It translates to CASSLGGTGAYNEQFF.

The chain couples TRBV4-2 to TRBJ1-4; D uncertain. Looked up from germline, CDR1 is LGHNA and CDR2 is YNFKEQ. Trimming took off 0 bases at V and 0 bases at J, with 11 bases between the two ends. The CDR3 has 17 amino acids. CDR3 sequence (DNA): TGTGCCAGCAGCCAAGATCCTCAGGTAACAACTAATGAAAAACTGTTTTTT. This translates into CASSQDPQVTTNEKLFF.

The CDR3 DNA is TGTGCCAGCAGCTTCGGGGGGGCCCCAGATACGCAGTATTTT. Translated, it gives CASSFGGAPDTQYF. The genes are TRBV7-9 and TRBJ2-3; TRBD2 matches at 8 bases. Unmatched junction bases numbered 3, after V lost 3 bases and J lost 4 bases. The CDR3 is 14 amino acids. Germline V gene lookup returns CDR1 SEHNR and CDR2 FQNEAQ (reference sequence).

This clonotype has only a few counts. This chain joins TRBV10-2 and TRBJ2-2; possible D gene TRBD2, 5 bases. With 3 bases removed from V and 7 bases from J, the gap between germline ends came to 9 bases. Germline assignment: CDR1 WSHSY and CDR2 SAAADI. The CDR3 runs to 13 residues. CDR3 DNA: TGCGCCAGCAGTGACGCGGCGGGCGGGGAGCTGTTTTTT. Residues: CASSDAAGGELFF.

The V call is TRBV20-1, the J call TRBJ2-1, with TRBD2 as a possible D gene (5 bases). This CDR3 has 12 amino acids. The germline CDR1 and CDR2 sequences are DFQATT and SNEGSKA (reference sequence). V shed 5 bases and J shed 4 bases, with 9 bases lying between them. The CDR3 DNA follows: TGCAGTGCTCCGGACTTTTACAATGAGCAGTTCTTC. Its protein product is CSAPDFYNEQFF.

The V gene is TRBV24-1, the J gene TRBJ2-2; 7 bases agree with TRBD2. Germline V gene data show CDR1 as KGHDR and CDR2 as SFDVKD. J lost 4 bases, V lost 3 bases, and 7 bases had no gene match. The CDR3 totals 16 residues. The CDR3 region is CATSDGPGLLTGELFF. DNA of the CDR3: TGTGCCACCAGTGATGGGCCGGGACTACTCACCGGGGAGCTGTTTTTT.

The chain employs TRBV29-1 and TRBJ1-2, with 9 positions matching TRBD1. Germline values: CDR1 SQVTM, CDR2 ANQGSEA. With 7 bases clipped from V and 6 bases from J, the junction kept 15 bases outside the gene matches. The CDR3 has 15 amino acids. This CDR3 reads CSADWGLWDRDGYTF. The CDR3 coding sequence is TGCAGCGCCGACTGGGGCCTTTGGGACAGGGATGGCTACACCTTC.

The chain joins TRBV4-2 to TRBJ2-5; 8 bases map to TRBD2. The ends lost 0 bases at V and 8 bases at J; junction bases unmatched: 14. Germline CDR1 and CDR2: LGHNA and YNFKEQ. There are 17 residues in the CDR3. CDR3 coding DNA: TGTGCCAGCAGCCAAGATCGAGCAAGCGGGGGTCCGGCTACCCAGTACTTC. It yields the protein CASSQDRASGGPATQYF.

The CDR3 protein is CAKDLDVYSNQPQHF. CDR3 in DNA: TGTGCCAAGGACCTGGACGTTTATAGCAATCAGCCCCAGCATTTT. The rearrangement uses TRBV7-9 and TRBJ1-5, with D unclear. The CDR3 loop spans 15 amino acids. V lost 10 bases and J lost 0, with 16 bases in between. Germline V gives CDR1 SEHNR, CDR2 FQNEAQ (reference sequence).

This clonotype turned up a few times. The J gene is TRBJ2-7, the V gene TRBV5-5, with D maybe TRBD1 (6 bases). In germline, CDR1 is SGHKS, CDR2 YYEKEE (reference sequence). The V gene lost 3 bases and the J gene lost 1 base, with 17 bases spanning the gap. The CDR3 consists of 16 residues. The CDR3 sequence: CASSYPAGTNSYEQYF. In DNA, the CDR3 is TGTGCCAGCAGCTATCCGGCCGGGACAAATTCCTACGAGCAGTACTTC. The full variable domain, completed using reference TRBV5-5 and TRBJ2-7, is DAGVTQSPTHLIKTRGQQVTLRCSPISGHKSVSWYQQVLGQGPQFIFQYYEKEERGRGNFPDRFSARQFPNYSSELNVNALLLGDSALYLCASSYPAGTNSYEQYFGPGTRLTVT.